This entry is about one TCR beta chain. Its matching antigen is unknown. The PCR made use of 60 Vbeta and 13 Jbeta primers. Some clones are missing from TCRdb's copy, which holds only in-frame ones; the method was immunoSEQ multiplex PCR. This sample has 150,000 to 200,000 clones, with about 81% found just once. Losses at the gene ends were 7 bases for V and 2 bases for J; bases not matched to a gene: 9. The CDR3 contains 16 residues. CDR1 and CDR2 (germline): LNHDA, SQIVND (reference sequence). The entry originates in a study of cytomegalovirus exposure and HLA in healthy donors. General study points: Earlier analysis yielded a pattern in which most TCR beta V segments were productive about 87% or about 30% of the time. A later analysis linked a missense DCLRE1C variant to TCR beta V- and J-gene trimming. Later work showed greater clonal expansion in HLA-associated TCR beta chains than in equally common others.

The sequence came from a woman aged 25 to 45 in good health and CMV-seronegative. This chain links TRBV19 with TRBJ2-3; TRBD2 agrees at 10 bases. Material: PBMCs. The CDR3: CASNRGTSVSTDTQYF. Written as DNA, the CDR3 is TGTGCCAGTAACAGGGGGACTAGCGTCTCCACAGATACGCAGTATTTT.